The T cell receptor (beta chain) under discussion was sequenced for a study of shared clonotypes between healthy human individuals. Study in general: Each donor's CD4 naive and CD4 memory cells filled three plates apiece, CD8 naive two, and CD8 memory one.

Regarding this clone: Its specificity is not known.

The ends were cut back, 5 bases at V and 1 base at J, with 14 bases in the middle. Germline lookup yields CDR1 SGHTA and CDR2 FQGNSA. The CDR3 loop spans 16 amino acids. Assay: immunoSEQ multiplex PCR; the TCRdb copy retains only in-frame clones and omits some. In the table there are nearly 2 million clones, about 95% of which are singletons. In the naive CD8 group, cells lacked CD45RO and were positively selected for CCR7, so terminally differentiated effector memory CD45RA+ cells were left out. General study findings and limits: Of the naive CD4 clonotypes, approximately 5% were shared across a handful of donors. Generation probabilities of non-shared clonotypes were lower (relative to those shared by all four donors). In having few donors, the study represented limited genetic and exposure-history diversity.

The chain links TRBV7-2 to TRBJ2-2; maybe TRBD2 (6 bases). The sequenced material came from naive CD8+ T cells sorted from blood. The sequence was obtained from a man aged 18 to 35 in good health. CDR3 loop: CASSTRDFVNTGELFF. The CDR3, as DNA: TGTGCCAGCAGCACCCGGGACTTTGTGAACACCGGGGAGCTGTTTTTT.